This TCR beta chain was sequenced in a study of cytomegalovirus exposure and HLA in healthy donors. Germline CDR1 SGHRS, CDR2 YFSETQ. The CDR3 length is 13 residues. The junction had 7 bases not matched to a gene; V was cut back by 6 bases and J by 8 bases. In the case of this clone: Its antigen remains unidentified.

Study-wide points: The finding came from a later analysis; first-cohort TCR clusters tended to co-occur in the 120 or so validation repertoires. Usually a TCR sequence was rare, but some public TCRs were found in many donors. Diagnosis of cytomegalovirus status made by the classifier reportedly showed high specificity and sensitivity. The study flagged some 170 TCR beta chains as cytomegalovirus-associated.

Produced via immunoSEQ multiplex PCR; TCRdb's table is partial and in-frame only. There are some 60,000 clones in the sample; around 96% occur only once, and approximately 1% lies in the top ten. The clonotype originates from a man aged 18-30 years in good health and CMV-seronegative. Input material: PBMCs. V usage is TRBV5-1 and J usage is TRBJ1-4, with TRBD1 matching over 7 bases. The CDR3 DNA follows: TGCGCCAGCAAAGACAGGGTGGGGGAAAAACTGTTTTTT. It encodes CASKDRVGEKLFF.